Listed below are T cell receptor beta chains from one sample, sequenced in a study of T-cell memory formation after mild COVID-19. From the 5' RACE reads, TCRdb called clonotypes with MiXCR, one entry per CDR3 protein. The data contain about 350,000 distinct CDR3 sequences, around 28% of them singletons. What was sequenced was PBMCs or a T cell subset sorted from them (not recorded which). The source of these receptors is an adult woman who had mild COVID-19 (a few samples of this study predate the infection). Cell type and time point are not known. Both conserved end residues are part of each CDR3. A D gene is named only where the DNA matches it firmly. Size tells how often a clone was seen (once, few, many) or the class of an expanded clone, and some rows leave it out.

TRBV20-1	.	few	TRBJ1-1	TGCAGTGCGCAAGACACCCACACTGAAGCTTTCTTT	CSAQDTHTEAFF
TRBV27	TRBD1	.	TRBJ1-2	TGTGCCAGCAGTCCCCGACAGGGGGGAGACTATGGCTACACCTTC	CASSPRQGGDYGYTF
TRBV20-1	TRBD1	few	TRBJ1-1	TGCAGTGCTAAAGACAGGGTCGGCACTGAAGCTTTCTTT	CSAKDRVGTEAFF
TRBV4-1	.	.	TRBJ2-5	TGCGCCAGCAGCCTAAGGTGGGCCGAGGGGGAGACCCAGTACTTC	CASSLRWAEGETQYF
TRBV7-8	.	.	TRBJ2-5	TGTGCCAGCAGCCTTGGGAGTTTACAAGAGACCCAGTACTTC	CASSLGSLQETQYF
TRBV2	.	.	TRBJ2-1	TGTGCCAGCATCGGCAGGGCATACAATGAGCAGTTCTTC	CASIGRAYNEQFF
TRBV20-1	.	once	TRBJ1-5	TGCAGTGCTAAAACCTCGGGGAGGGGCAATCAGCCCCAGCATTTT	CSAKTSGRGNQPQHF
TRBV5-1	TRBD1	few	TRBJ2-2	TGCGCCAGCAGCCCTGGACAGGAGAACACCGGGGAGCTGTTTTTT	CASSPGQENTGELFF
TRBV5-1	TRBD1	.	TRBJ2-6	TGCGCCAGCAGCCCGACAGGGTCCAACGTCCTGACTTTC	CASSPTGSNVLTF
TRBV15	.	.	TRBJ2-3	TGTGCCACCAGCACCTCCCGGGGGGCCGGGGATACGCAGTATTTT	CATSTSRGAGDTQYF
TRBV5-1	.	.	TRBJ2-3	TGCGCCAGCAGCTTGGCACTAGCAGGAGGGGCAGATACGCAGTATTTT	CASSLALAGGADTQYF
TRBV15	.	.	TRBJ2-1	TGTGCCACCAGCAGAGATCGAAGTGAGAATGAGCAGTTCTTC	CATSRDRSENEQFF
TRBV30	TRBD2	.	TRBJ2-7	TGTGCTCTGAAGCGGGGCTACGAGCAGTACTTC	CALKRGYEQYF
TRBV15	TRBD2	few	TRBJ2-1	TGTGCCACCAGCAGAGGCTGGACTAGCGGCTACAATGAGCAGTTCTTC	CATSRGWTSGYNEQFF
TRBV12-3/TRBV12-4	.	few	TRBJ2-7	TGTGCCAGCAGTCCCCGGGCAGCCTACGAGCAGTACTTC	CASSPRAAYEQYF
TRBV12-3/TRBV12-4	TRBD2	.	TRBJ2-5	TGTGCCAGCAGTCGGACTAGCGGGGGGGTTCAAGAGACCCAGTACTTC	CASSRTSGGVQETQYF
TRBV5-1	.	.	TRBJ1-1	TGCGCCAGCAGCTTGGCAGGGGACGAAATGAACACTGAAGCTTTCTTT	CASSLAGDEMNTEAFF
TRBV29-1	.	.	TRBJ1-2	TGCAGCTATGGCGGGACGGAGGACTATGGCTACACCTTC	CSYGGTEDYGYTF
TRBV19	.	few	TRBJ1-2	TGTGCCAGTAGTATAAAAAGGCGAGACTATGGCTACACCTTC	CASSIKRRDYGYTF
TRBV10-3	.	.	TRBJ1-1	TGTGCCATCAGCGAGGGGCGGAAGAACACTGAAGCTTTCTTT	CAISEGRKNTEAFF
TRBV7-2	.	few	TRBJ1-5	TGTGCCAGCAGCTTAGCGGGCCGGAGTCAGCCCCAGCATTTT	CASSLAGRSQPQHF
TRBV24-1	TRBD2	.	TRBJ2-7	TGTGCCACCCAACTAGCGGGGGCCTACGAGCAGTACTTC	CATQLAGAYEQYF
TRBV5-1	.	few	TRBJ2-7	TGCGCCAGCAGCTTTACAGTGGAACAGGTGACCTACGAGCAGTACTTC	CASSFTVEQVTYEQYF
TRBV12-3/TRBV12-4	TRBD1	.	TRBJ1-2	TGTGCCAGCAGACCCCGACAGGGGTCCTATGGCTACACCTTC	CASRPRQGSYGYTF
TRBV4-3	.	.	TRBJ2-3	TGCGCCAGCAGCCAAGATATCCGAGATACGCAGTATTTT	CASSQDIRDTQYF
TRBV20-1	.	.	TRBJ2-5	TGCAGTGCCCCGGGCCTAGCGACGCTTCGGGAGACCCAGTACTTC	CSAPGLATLRETQYF
TRBV30	TRBD2	few	TRBJ2-1	TGTGCCTGGAGTGTACTCCTGGGTAGCGGGACCGAGCAGTTCTTC	CAWSVLLGSGTEQFF
TRBV5-1	TRBD2	many	TRBJ2-7	TGCGCCAGCAGCTTGGGCTCTAGCGGGTCCTACGAGCAGTACTTC	CASSLGSSGSYEQYF
TRBV5-6	.	few	TRBJ2-1	TGTGCCAGCAGCCTCCGGGAGTCCTTTTACAATGAGCAGTTCTTC	CASSLRESFYNEQFF
TRBV24-1	TRBD1	.	TRBJ1-1	TGTGCCACCAGTTCCGGGACAGAGAAAGGGTACACTGAAGCTTTCTTT	CATSSGTEKGYTEAFF
TRBV19	TRBD2	.	TRBJ2-4	TGTGCCAGTAGTATAGATCAGATTCCCGGACTAGCCGGTGCCAAAAACATTCAGTACTTC	CASSIDQIPGLAGAKNIQYF
TRBV24-1	.	few	TRBJ2-3	TGTGCCACCAGTGATCCCCCCGGAGATACGCAGTATTTT	CATSDPPGDTQYF
TRBV24-1	.	few	TRBJ2-1	TGTGCCACCAGTACCCGGGGCGAGCAGTTCTTC	CATSTRGEQFF
TRBV30	.	once	TRBJ1-2	TGTGCCTGGAGTGTACGGGTCTCCCTGAAATATTATGGCTACACCTTC	CAWSVRVSLKYYGYTF
TRBV9	TRBD2	few	TRBJ2-5	TGTGCCAGCAGCGTAGGGCTAGCGGGGGGGCCGGGGGAGACCCAGTACTTC	CASSVGLAGGPGETQYF
TRBV20-1	.	.	TRBJ2-3	TGCATCCTAAAGAGCGGGAGCACAGATACGCAGTATTTT	CILKSGSTDTQYF
TRBV12-3/TRBV12-4	.	.	TRBJ2-2	TGTGCCAGCAGTTCCCCTTCGACAGGGAGGACCGGGGAGCTGTTTTTT	CASSSPSTGRTGELFF